This T cell receptor beta chain was observed in a study of radiation and T cells in renal cell carcinoma. Specified time point: baseline pretreatment blood. Regarding treatment: 15 Gy SBRT to primary tumor, nephrectomy 4 weeks later. The CDR3 consists of 13 residues. The V gene lost 8 bases and the J gene lost 2 bases, with 13 bases spanning the gap. Germline V lookup: CDR1 MNHNS, CDR2 SASEGT. Using immunoSEQ multiplex PCR, the repertoire was profiled, and TCRdb retains in-frame clones only, with some absent. The sample holds more than 140,000 clones, over 65% seen once. This specimen was blood, taken from a patient whose treatment included radiotherapy and nephrectomy. The rearrangement joins TRBV6-1 to TRBJ2-7, with D possibly matching TRBD2 (6 bases). The TCR comes from a woman aged 45 to 65 with renal cell carcinoma. The CDR3 DNA is TGTGCCAGCGTTGAGTTAGCGGCCTACGAGCAGTACTTC. Protein: CASVELAAYEQYF.